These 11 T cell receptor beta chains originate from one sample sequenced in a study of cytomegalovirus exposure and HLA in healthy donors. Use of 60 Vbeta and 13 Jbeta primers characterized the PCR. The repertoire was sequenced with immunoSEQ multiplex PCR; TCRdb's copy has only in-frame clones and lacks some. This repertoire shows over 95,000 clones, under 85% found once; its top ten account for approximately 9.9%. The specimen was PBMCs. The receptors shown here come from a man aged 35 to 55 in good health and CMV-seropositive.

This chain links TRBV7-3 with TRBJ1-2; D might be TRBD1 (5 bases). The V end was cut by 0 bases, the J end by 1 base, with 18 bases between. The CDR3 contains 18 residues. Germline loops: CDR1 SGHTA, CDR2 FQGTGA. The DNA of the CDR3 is TGTGCCAGCAGCTTAACACCCCCGACAGAGGCCAATAACTATGGCTACACCTTC. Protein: CASSLTPPTEANNYGYTF.

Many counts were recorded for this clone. The CDR3: CASSLTHTSGANVLTF. The CDR3 coding sequence is TGCGCCAGCAGCTTGACACACACCTCTGGGGCCAACGTCCTGACTTTC. The V gene is TRBV5-1, the J gene TRBJ2-6; D is undetermined. Trimming left V 1 base short and J 0 bases short, with 8 bases between. From germline, CDR1 is SGHRS and CDR2 YFSETQ. The CDR3 loop spans 16 amino acids.

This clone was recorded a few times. In nucleotides, the CDR3 is TGTGCCAGCAGCTTCCGGGGAGGAGGGACCGGGGAGCTGTTTTTT. Encoded protein: CASSFRGGGTGELFF. This chain joins TRBV11-3 and TRBJ2-2; D perhaps matches TRBD2 (6 bases). V was shortened by 3 bases and J by 5 bases, with 13 bases between the two germline ends. This CDR3 has 15 amino acids. The germline CDR1 and CDR2 sequences are SGHNT and YENEEA.

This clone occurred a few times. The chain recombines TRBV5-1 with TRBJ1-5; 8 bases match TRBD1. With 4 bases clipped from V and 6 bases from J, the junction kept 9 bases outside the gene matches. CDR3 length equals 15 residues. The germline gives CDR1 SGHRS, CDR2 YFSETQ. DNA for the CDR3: TGCGCCAGCAGCGACGGACAGGGCGATGTTCAGCCCCAGCATTTT. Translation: CASSDGQGDVQPQHF.

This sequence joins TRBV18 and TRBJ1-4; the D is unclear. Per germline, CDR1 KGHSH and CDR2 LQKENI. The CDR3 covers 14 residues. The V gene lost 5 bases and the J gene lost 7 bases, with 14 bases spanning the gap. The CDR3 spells CASSVRQEVEKLFF. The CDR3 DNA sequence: TGTGCCAGCTCAGTGAGGCAAGAGGTTGAAAAACTGTTTTTT.

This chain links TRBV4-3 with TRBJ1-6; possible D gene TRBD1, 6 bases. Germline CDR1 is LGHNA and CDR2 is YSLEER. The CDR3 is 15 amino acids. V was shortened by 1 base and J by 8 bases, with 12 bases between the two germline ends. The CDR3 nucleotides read TGCGCCAGCAGCCAAGGACCAGGGGTGGATTCACCCCTCCACTTT. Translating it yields CASSQGPGVDSPLHF.

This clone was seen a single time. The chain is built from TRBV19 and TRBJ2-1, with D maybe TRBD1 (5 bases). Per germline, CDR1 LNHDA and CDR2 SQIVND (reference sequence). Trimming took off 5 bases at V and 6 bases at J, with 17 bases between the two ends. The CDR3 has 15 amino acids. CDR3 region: CASSPQDTTFNEQFF. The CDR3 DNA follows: TGTGCCAGTAGTCCCCAGGACACCACGTTCAATGAGCAGTTCTTC.

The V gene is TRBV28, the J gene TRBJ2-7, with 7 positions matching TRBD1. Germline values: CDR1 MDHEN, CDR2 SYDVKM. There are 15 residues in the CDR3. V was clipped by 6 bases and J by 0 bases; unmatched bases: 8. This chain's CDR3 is CASSPTGKGSYEQYF. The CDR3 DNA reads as TGTGCCAGCAGCCCGACAGGGAAGGGCTCCTACGAGCAGTACTTC.

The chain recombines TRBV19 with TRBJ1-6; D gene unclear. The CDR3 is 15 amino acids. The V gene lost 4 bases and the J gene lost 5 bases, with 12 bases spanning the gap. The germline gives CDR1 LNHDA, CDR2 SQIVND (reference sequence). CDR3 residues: CASSTARRNNSPLHF. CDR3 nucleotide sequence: TGTGCCAGTAGTACGGCAAGGCGGAATAATTCACCCCTCCACTTT. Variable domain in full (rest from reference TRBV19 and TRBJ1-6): DGGITQSPKYLFRKEGQNVTLSCEQNLNHDAMYWYRQDPGQGLRLIYYSQIVNDFQKGDIAEGYSVSREKKESFPLTVTSAQKNPTAFYLCASSTARRNNSPLHFGNGTRLTVT.

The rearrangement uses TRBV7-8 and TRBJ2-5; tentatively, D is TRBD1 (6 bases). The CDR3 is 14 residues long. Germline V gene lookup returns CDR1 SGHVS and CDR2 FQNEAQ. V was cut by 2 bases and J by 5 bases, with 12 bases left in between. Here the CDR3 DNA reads TGTGCCAGCAGCTTACACAACAGGGCCGAGACCCAGTACTTC. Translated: CASSLHNRAETQYF.

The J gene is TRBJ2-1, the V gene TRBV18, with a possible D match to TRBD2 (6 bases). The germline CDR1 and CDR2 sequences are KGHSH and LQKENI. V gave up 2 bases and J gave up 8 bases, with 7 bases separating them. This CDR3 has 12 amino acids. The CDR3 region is CASSPRRDEQFF. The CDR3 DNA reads TGTGCCAGCTCACCAAGGAGGGATGAGCAGTTCTTC. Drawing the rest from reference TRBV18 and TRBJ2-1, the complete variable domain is NAGVMQNPRHLVRRRGQEARLRCSPMKGHSHVYWYRQLPEEGLKFMVYLQKENIIDESGMPKERFSAEFPKEGPSILRIQQVVRGDSAAYFCASSPRRDEQFFGPGTRLTVL.